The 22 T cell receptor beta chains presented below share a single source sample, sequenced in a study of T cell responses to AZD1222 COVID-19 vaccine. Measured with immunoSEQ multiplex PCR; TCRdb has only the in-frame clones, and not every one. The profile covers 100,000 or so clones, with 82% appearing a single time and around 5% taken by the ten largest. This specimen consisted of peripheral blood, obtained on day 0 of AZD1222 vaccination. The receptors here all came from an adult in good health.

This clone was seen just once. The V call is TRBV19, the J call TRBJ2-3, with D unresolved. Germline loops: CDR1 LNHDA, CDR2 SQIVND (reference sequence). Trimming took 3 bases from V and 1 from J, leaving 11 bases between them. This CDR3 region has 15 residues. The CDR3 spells CASSILAWGTDTQYF. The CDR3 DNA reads TGTGCCAGTAGTATTTTGGCGTGGGGCACAGATACGCAGTATTTT.

In DNA, the CDR3 is TGTGCCAGCAGCTTGCAGCGGGGAGGCACTGAAGCTTTCTTT. Translation: CASSLQRGGTEAFF. The rearrangement uses TRBV11-2 and TRBJ1-1; no clear D. Germline assignment: CDR1 SGHAT and CDR2 FQNNGV. V was shortened by 3 bases and J by 4 bases, with 12 bases between the two germline ends. The CDR3 loop spans 14 amino acids.

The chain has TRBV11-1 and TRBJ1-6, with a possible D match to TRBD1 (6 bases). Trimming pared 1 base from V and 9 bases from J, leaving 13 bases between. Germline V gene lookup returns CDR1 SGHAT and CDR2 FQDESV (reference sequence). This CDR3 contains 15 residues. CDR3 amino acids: CASSLDPGGGSPLHF. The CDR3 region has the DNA TGTGCCAGCAGCTTAGATCCAGGAGGGGGTTCACCCCTCCACTTT.

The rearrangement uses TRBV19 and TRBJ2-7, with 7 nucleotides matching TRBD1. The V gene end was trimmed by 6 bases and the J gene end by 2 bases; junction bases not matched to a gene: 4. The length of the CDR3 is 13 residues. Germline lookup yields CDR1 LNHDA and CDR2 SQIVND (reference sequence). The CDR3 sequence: CASSPDRAYEQYF. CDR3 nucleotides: TGTGCCAGTAGCCCAGACAGGGCCTACGAGCAGTACTTC.

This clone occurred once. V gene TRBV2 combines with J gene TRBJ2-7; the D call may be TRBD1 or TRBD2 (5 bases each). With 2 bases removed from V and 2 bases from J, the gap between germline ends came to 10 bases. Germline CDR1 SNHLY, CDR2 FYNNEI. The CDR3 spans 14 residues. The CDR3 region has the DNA TGTGCCAGCAGTGAATTATCGGGGCCCTACGAGCAGTACTTC. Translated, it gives CASSELSGPYEQYF.

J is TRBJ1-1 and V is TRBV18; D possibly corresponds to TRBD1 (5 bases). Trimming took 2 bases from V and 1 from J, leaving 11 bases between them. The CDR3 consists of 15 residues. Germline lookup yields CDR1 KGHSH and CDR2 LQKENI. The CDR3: CASSPSAGTNTEAFF. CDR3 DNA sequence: TGTGCCAGCTCACCATCGGCGGGGACGAACACTGAAGCTTTCTTT.

Written as DNA, the CDR3 is TGTGCCAGCAGCGTTGGAGACACTGAAGCTTTCTTT. It specifies CASSVGDTEAFF. The chain joins TRBV5-6 to TRBJ1-1; D is unresolved. The CDR3 extends over 12 amino acids. Trimming took off 4 bases at V and 3 bases at J, with 7 bases between the two ends. The germline gives CDR1 SGHDT, CDR2 YYEEEE.

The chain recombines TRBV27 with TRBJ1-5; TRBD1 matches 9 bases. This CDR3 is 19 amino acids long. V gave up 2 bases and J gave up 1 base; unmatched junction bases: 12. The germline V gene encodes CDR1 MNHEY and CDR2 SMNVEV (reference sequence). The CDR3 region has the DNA TGTGCCAGCAGTTTACAGGGCGTTACAGGGGGCTACAGCAATCAGCCCCAGCATTTT. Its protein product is CASSLQGVTGGYSNQPQHF.

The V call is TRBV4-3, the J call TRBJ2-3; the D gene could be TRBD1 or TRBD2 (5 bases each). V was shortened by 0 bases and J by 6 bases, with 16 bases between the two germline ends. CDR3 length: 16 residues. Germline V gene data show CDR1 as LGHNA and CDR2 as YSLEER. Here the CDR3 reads CASSQESGAGVDTQYF. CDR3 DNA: TGCGCCAGCAGCCAAGAATCCGGGGCCGGGGTGGATACGCAGTATTTT.

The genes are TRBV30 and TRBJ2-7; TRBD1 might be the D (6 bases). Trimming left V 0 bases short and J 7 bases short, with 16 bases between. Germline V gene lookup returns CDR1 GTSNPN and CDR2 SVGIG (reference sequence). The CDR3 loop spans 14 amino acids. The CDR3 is CAWSVGDILREQYF. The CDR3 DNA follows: TGTGCCTGGAGTGTGGGGGACATCCTACGTGAGCAGTACTTC.

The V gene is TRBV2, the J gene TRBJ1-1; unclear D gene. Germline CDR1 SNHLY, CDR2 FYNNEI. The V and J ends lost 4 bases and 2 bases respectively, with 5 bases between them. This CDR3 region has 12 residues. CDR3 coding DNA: TGTGCCAGCAGTGTCAGAAACACTGAAGCTTTCTTT. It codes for CASSVRNTEAFF.

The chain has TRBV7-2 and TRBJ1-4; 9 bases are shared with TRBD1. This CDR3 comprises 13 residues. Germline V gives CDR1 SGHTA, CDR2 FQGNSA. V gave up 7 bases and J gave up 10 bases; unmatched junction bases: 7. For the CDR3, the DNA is TGTGCCAGCAAGGGGACAGGGTACGGAAAACTGTTTTTT. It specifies CASKGTGYGKLFF.

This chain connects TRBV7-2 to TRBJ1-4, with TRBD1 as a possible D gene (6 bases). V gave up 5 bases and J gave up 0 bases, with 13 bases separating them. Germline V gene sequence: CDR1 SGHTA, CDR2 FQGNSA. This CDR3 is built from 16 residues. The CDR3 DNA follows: TGTGCCAGCAGCGCCACAGGGCCCGCAACTAATGAAAAACTGTTTTTT. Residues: CASSATGPATNEKLFF.

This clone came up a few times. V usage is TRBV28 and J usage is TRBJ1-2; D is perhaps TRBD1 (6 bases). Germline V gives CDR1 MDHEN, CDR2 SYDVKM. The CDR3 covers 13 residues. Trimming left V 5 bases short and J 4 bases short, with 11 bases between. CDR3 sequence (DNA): TGTGCCAGCAGTGAACAGGGCCCCTATGGCTACACCTTC. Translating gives CASSEQGPYGYTF.

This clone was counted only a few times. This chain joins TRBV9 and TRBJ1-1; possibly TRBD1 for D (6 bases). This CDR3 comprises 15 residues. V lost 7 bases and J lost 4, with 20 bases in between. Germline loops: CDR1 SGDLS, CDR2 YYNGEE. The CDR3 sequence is CASSTGGAGSTEAFF. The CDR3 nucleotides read TGTGCCAGCTCAACCGGGGGGGCAGGATCCACTGAAGCTTTCTTT.

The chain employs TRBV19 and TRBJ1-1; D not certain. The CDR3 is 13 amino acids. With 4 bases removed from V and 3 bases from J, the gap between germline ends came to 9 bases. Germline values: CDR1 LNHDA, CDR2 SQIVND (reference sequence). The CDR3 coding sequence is TGTGCCAGTAGTAGGGGTTGGCACACTGAAGCTTTCTTT. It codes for CASSRGWHTEAFF.

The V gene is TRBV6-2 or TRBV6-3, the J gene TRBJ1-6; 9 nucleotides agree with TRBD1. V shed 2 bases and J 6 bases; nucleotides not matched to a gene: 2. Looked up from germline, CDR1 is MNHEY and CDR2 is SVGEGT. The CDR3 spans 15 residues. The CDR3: CASSYGTGPNSPLHF. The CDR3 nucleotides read TGTGCCAGCAGTTACGGGACAGGGCCTAATTCACCCCTCCACTTT.

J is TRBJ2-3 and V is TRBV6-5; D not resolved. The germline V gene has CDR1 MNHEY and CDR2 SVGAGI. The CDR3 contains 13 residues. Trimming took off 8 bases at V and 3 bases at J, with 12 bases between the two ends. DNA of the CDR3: TGTGCCAGCCTAACCCTGGGTACAGATACGCAGTATTTT. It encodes CASLTLGTDTQYF.

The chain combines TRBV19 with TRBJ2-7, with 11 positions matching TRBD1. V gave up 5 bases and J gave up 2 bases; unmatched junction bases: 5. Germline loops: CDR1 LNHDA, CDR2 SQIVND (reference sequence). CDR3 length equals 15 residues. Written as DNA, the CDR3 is TGTGCCAGTAGTGGAGGGACAGGGGGTACCTACGAGCAGTACTTC. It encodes CASSGGTGGTYEQYF.

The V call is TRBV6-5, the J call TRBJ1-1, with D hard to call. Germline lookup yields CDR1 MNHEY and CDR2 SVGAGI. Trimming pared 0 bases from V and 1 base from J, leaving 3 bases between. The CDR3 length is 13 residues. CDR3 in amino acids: CASSYSANTEAFF. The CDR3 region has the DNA TGTGCCAGCAGTTACTCGGCGAACACTGAAGCTTTCTTT.

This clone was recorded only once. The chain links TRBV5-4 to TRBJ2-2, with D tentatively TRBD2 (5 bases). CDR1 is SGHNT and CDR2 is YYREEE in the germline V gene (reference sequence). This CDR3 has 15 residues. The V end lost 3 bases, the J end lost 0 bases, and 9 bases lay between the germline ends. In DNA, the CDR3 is TGTGCCAGCAGCTCGGAGGTCGCGAACACCGGGGAGCTGTTTTTT. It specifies CASSSEVANTGELFF.

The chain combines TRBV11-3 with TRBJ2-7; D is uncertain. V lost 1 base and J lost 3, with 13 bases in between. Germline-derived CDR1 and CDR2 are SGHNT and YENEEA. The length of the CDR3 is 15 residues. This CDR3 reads CASSLGRHSLYEQYF. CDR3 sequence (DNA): TGTGCCAGCAGCTTAGGAAGACACTCACTCTACGAGCAGTACTTC.